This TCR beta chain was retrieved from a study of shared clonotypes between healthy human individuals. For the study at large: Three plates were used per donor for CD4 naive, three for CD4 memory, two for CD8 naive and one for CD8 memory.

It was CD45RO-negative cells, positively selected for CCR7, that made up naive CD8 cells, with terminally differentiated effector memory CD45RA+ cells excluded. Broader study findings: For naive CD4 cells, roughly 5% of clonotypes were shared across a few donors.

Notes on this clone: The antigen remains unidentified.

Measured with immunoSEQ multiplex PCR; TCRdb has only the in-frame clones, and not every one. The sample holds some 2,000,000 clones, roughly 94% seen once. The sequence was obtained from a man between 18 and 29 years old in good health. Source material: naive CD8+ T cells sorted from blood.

The CDR3 DNA follows: TGTGCCAGCAGCCCAGGACAGGGACCTAATGAAAAACTGTTTTTT. It codes for CASSPGQGPNEKLFF. The chain is built from TRBV6-1 and TRBJ1-4; 8 nucleotides agree with TRBD1. Trimming removed 6 bases from V and 3 bases from J; junction bases left unmatched: 6. CDR1 MNHNS and CDR2 SASEGT come from the germline V gene. CDR3 length equals 15 residues.